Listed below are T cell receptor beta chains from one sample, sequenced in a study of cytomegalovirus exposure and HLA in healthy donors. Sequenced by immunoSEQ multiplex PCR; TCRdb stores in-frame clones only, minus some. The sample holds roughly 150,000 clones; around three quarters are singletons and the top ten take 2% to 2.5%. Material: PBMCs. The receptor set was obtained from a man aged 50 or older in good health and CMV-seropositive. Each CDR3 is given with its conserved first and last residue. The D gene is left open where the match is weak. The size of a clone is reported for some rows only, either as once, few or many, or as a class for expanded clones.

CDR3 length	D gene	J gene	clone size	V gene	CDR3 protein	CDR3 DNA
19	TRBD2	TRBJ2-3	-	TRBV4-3	CASSQEPPRTSGYTDTQYF	TGCGCCAGCAGCCAAGAGCCACCTAGGACTAGCGGTTACACAGATACGCAGTATTTT
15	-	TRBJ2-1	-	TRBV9	CASTPAGTSYNEQFF	TGTGCCAGCACACCTGCGGGAACCTCCTACAATGAGCAGTTCTTC
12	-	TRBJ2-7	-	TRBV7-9	CASSAGIYEQYF	TGTGCCAGCAGCGCGGGGATTTACGAGCAGTACTTC
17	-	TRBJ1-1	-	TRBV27	CASTQRGGGNSYTEAFF	TGTGCCAGCACGCAAAGGGGCGGGGGGAACTCTTACACTGAAGCTTTCTTT
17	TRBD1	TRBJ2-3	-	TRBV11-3	CASSDWGQGGITDTQYF	TGTGCCAGCAGCGACTGGGGACAGGGAGGGATCACGGATACGCAGTATTTT
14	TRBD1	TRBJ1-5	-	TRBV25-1	CASSDTGGNQPQHF	TGTGCCAGCAGTGACACAGGGGGCAATCAGCCCCAGCATTTT
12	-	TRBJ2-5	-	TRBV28	CASSSSQETQYF	TGTGCCAGCAGTTCCAGTCAAGAGACCCAGTACTTC
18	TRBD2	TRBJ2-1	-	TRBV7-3	CASSLLGKLAGGRNEQFF	TGTGCCAGCAGCTTACTCGGGAAGCTAGCGGGGGGGCGGAATGAGCAGTTCTTC
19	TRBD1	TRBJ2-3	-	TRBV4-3	CASSQDGPGTDVGTDTQYF	TGCGCCAGCAGCCAAGATGGGCCCGGGACAGATGTGGGCACAGATACGCAGTATTTT
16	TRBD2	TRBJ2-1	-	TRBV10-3	CAIMSSGGARDNEQFF	TGTGCCATCATGTCTAGCGGGGGGGCCCGGGACAATGAGCAGTTCTTC
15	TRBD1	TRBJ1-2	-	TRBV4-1	CASSPPLTGDYGYTF	TGCGCCAGCAGCCCCCCGCTGACAGGGGACTATGGCTACACCTTC
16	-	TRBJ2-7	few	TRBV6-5	CASSYSRQVTTYEQYF	TGTGCCAGCAGTTACTCGAGGCAGGTGACTACCTACGAGCAGTACTTC
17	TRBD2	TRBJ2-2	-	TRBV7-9	CASPVSGGGGGTGELFF	TGTGCCTCACCCGTATCGGGGGGGGGAGGAGGGACCGGGGAGCTGTTTTTT
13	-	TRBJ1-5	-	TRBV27	CASSWSRLQPQHF	TGTGCCAGCAGTTGGAGTAGGCTTCAGCCCCAGCATTTT
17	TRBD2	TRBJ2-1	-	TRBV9	CASSRLAGGSSYNEQFF	TGTGCCAGCAGCAGACTAGCGGGGGGCAGCTCCTACAATGAGCAGTTCTTC
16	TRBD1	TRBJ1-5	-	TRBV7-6	CASSLSRQGFFQPQHF	TGTGCCAGCAGCCTTTCCAGACAGGGGTTCTTTCAGCCCCAGCATTTT
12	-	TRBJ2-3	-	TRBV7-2	CASSLGSGSQYF	TGTGCCAGCAGCTTGGGGTCGGGATCGCAGTATTTT
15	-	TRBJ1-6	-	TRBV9	CASSVGWQGVSPLHF	TGTGCCAGCAGCGTAGGGTGGCAGGGTGTTTCACCCCTCCACTTT
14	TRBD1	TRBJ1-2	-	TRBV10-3	CAIRGDRGEYGYTF	TGTGCCATCAGAGGGGACAGGGGAGAATATGGCTACACCTTC
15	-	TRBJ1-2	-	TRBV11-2	CASSSRQFANYGYTF	TGTGCCAGCAGCTCCCGACAGTTCGCTAACTATGGCTACACCTTC
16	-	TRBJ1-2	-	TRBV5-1	CASSSVAGGANYGYTF	TGCGCCAGCAGCTCTGTAGCTGGGGGCGCGAACTATGGCTACACCTTC
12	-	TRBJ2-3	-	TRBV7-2	CASSLADYTQYF	TGTGCCAGCAGCTTAGCGGACTACACGCAGTATTTT
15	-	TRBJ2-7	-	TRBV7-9	CASSPPGVLSHEQYF	TGTGCCAGCAGCCCCCCGGGGGTGCTAAGCCACGAGCAGTACTTC
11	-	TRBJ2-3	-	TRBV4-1	CASSQRDTQYF	TGCGCCAGCAGCCAACGAGATACGCAGTATTTT
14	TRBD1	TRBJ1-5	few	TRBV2	CASSPTGVGQPQHF	TGTGCCAGCAGTCCAACAGGGGTGGGTCAGCCCCAGCATTTT
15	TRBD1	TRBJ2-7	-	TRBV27	CASSPRGRYSYEQYF	TGTGCCAGCAGCCCCAGGGGGCGGTACTCCTACGAGCAGTACTTC
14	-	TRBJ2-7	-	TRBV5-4	CASSLDQGTYEQYF	TGTGCCAGCAGCTTGGATCAGGGGACCTACGAGCAGTACTTC
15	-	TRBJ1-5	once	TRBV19	CASSIVGSSNQPQHF	TGTGCCAGTAGTATAGTCGGGTCCAGCAATCAGCCCCAGCATTTT
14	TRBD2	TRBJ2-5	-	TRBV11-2	CASSRTSTAETQYF	TGTGCCAGCAGTCGGACTAGCACGGCGGAGACCCAGTACTTC
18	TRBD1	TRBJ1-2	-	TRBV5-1	CASSWGNGTAPSDYGYTF	TGCGCCAGCAGCTGGGGGAACGGGACAGCGCCCTCTGACTATGGCTACACCTTC
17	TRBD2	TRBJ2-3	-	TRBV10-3	CAITPGLAGESTDTQYF	TGTGCCATCACCCCCGGGCTAGCGGGGGAGAGCACAGATACGCAGTATTTT
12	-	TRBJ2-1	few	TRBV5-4	CASSLLYNEQFF	TGTGCCAGCAGCCTCCTTTACAATGAGCAGTTCTTC
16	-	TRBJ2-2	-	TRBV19	CASSIQASLDTGELFF	TGTGCCAGTAGTATTCAAGCTAGCTTGGACACCGGGGAGCTGTTTTTT
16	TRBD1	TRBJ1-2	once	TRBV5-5	CASSLPLGQGAGGYTF	TGTGCCAGCAGCCTTCCCTTGGGACAGGGGGCAGGGGGCTACACCTTC
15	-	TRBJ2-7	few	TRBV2	CASSDEQGGGYEQYF	TGTGCCAGCAGTGACGAGCAGGGAGGAGGCTACGAGCAGTACTTC
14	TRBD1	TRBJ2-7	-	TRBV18	CASSPDRGGVEQYF	TGTGCCAGCTCGCCGGACAGGGGTGGGGTCGAGCAGTACTTC
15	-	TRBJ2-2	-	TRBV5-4	CASSLPGALTGELFF	TGTGCCAGCAGCTTGCCAGGGGCCCTCACCGGGGAGCTGTTTTTT
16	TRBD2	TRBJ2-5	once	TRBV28	CASSHRTSGGKVTQYF	TGTGCCAGCAGCCACAGGACTAGCGGGGGGAAGGTGACCCAGTACTTC
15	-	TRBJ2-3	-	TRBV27	CASSLTGYGTDTQYF	TGTGCCAGCAGTTTAACAGGGTATGGCACAGATACGCAGTATTTT
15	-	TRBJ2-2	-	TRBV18	CASSPLTGNTGELFF	TGTGCCAGCTCACCACTAACAGGGAACACCGGGGAGCTGTTTTTT
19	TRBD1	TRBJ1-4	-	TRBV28	CASSLGRGTGKRLGEKLFF	TGTGCCAGCAGTTTAGGCCGCGGGACAGGGAAAAGGTTAGGGGAAAAACTGTTTTTT
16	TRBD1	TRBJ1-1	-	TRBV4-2	CASSQGTGTGVTEAFF	TGTGCCAGCAGCCAAGGTACCGGGACAGGGGTCACTGAAGCTTTCTTT
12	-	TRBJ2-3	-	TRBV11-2	CASSPDQRGQYF	TGTGCCAGCAGCCCCGACCAGAGAGGGCAGTATTTT
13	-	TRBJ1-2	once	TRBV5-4	CASSLPEGYGYTF	TGTGCCAGCAGCTTGCCGGAGGGCTATGGCTACACCTTC
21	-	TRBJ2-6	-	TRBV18	CASSQSLRRRESRSGANVLTF	TGTGCCAGCTCACAGTCCCTTAGGCGGAGGGAATCTCGCTCTGGGGCCAACGTCCTGACTTTC
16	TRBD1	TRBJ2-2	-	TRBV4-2	CASSHVPGQGPGELFF	TGTGCCAGCAGCCATGTACCGGGACAGGGCCCCGGGGAGCTGTTTTTT
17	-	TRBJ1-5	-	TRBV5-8	CASSLELRAYLNQPQHF	TGTGCCAGCAGCTTGGAATTGAGAGCTTACCTGAATCAGCCCCAGCATTTT
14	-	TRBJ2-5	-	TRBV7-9	CASSFEGFQETQYF	TGTGCCAGCAGCTTCGAGGGATTCCAAGAGACCCAGTACTTC
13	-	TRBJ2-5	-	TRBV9	CASSGRGQETQYF	TGTGCCAGCAGCGGCCGGGGCCAAGAGACCCAGTACTTC
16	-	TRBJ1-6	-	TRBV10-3	CAISERGLGVNSPLHF	TGTGCCATCAGTGAGAGGGGGTTAGGAGTTAATTCACCCCTCCACTTT
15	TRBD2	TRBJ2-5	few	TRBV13	CASSLRKAGDETQYF	TGTGCCAGCAGCTTACGTAAAGCGGGGGACGAGACCCAGTACTTC
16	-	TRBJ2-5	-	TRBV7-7	CASSLAGQGAEETQYF	TGTGCTAGCAGCTTAGCGGGTCAGGGGGCGGAGGAGACCCAGTACTTC
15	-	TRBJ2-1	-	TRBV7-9	CASSLGGLSFNEQFF	TGTGCCAGCAGCTTAGGGGGCCTCTCATTCAATGAGCAGTTCTTC
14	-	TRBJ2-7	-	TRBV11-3	CASSLTGRTYEQYF	TGTGCCAGCAGCTTAACAGGGAGAACCTACGAGCAGTACTTC
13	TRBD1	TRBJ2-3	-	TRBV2	CASGQGSTDTQYF	TGTGCCAGCGGACAGGGGAGCACAGATACGCAGTATTTT
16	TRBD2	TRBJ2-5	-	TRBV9	CASSVGVLAGQETQYF	TGTGCCAGCAGCGTAGGAGTACTAGCGGGCCAAGAGACCCAGTACTTC
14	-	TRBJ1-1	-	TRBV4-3	CASSPRDTHTEAFF	TGCGCCAGCAGCCCCCGGGACACTCACACTGAAGCTTTCTTT